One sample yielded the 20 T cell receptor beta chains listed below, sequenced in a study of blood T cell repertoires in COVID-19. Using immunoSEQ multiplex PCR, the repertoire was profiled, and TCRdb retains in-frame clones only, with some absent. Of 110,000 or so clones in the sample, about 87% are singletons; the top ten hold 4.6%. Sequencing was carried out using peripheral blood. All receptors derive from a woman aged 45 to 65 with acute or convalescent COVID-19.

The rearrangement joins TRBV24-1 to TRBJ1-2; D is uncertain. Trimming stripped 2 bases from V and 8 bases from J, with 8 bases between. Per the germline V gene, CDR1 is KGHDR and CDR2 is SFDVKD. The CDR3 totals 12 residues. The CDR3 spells CATSDWGEGYTF. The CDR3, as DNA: TGTGCCACCAGTGATTGGGGAGAAGGCTACACCTTC.

CDR3 loop: CASSQDGGARYTEAFF. CDR3 coding DNA: TGCGCCAGCAGCCAAGATGGGGGGGCTCGGTACACTGAAGCTTTCTTT. V is TRBV4-3 and J is TRBJ1-1; the D gene is possibly TRBD1 (6 bases). Between the trimmed V and J ends, which lost 0 bases and 3 bases, there was a span of 14 bases. The germline gives CDR1 LGHNA, CDR2 YSLEER. This CDR3 has 16 amino acids.

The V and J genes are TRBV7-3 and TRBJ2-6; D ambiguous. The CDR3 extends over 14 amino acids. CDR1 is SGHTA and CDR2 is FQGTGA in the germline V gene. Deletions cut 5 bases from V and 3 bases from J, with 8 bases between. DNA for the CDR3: TGTGCCAGCAGCAGAGCAGGTGGGGCCAACGTCCTGACTTTC. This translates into CASSRAGGANVLTF. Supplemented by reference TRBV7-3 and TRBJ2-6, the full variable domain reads GAGVSQTPSNKVTEKGKYVELRCDPISGHTALYWYRQSLGQGPEFLIYFQGTGAADDSGLPNDRFFAVRPEGSVSTLKIQRTERGDSAVYLCASSRAGGANVLTFGAGSRLTVL.

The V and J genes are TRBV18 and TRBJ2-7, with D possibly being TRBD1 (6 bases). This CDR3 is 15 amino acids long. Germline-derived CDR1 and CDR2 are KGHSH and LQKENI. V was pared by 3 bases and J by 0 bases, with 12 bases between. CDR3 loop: CASSPGTPPSYEQYF. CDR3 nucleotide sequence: TGTGCCAGCTCACCCGGGACACCCCCCTCCTACGAGCAGTACTTC.

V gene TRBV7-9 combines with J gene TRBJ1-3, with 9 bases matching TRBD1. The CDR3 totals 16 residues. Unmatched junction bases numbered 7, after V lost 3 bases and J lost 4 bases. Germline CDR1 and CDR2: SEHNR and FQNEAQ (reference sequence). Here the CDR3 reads CASSLTGGEKGNTIYF. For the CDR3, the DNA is TGTGCCAGCAGCTTGACAGGGGGTGAAAAAGGAAACACCATATATTTT.

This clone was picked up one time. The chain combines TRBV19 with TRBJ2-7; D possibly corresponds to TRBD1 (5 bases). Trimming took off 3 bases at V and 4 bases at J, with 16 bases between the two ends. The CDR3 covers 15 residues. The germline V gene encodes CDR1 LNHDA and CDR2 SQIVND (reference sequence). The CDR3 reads CASSIRGRAGYEQYF. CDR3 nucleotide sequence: TGTGCCAGTAGTATTAGGGGCAGGGCCGGTTACGAGCAGTACTTC.

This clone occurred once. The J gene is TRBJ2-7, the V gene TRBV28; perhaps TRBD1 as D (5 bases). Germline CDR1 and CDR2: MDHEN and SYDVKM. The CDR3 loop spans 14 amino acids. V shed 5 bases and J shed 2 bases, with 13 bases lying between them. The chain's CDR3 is CASSLATGPYEQYF. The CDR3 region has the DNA TGTGCCAGCAGTCTCGCTACAGGCCCCTACGAGCAGTACTTC.

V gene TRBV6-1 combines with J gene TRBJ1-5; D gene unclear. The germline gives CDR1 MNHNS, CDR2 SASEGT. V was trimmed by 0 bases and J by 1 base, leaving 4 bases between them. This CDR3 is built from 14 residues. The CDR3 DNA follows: TGTGCCAGCAGTGAAGCCTACAGCAATCAGCCCCAGCATTTT. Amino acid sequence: CASSEAYSNQPQHF.

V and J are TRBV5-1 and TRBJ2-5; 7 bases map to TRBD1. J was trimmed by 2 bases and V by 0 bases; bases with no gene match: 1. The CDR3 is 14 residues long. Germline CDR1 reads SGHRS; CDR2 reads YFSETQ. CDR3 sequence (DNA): TGCGCCAGCAGCTTGGGGACAGGTCAAGAGACCCAGTACTTC. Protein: CASSLGTGQETQYF.

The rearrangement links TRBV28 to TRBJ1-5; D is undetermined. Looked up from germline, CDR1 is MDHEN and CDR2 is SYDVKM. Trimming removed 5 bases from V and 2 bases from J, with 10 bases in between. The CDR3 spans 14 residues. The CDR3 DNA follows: TGTGCCAGCAGTAAGGGAGGAGGCAATCAGCCCCAGCATTTT. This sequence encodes CASSKGGGNQPQHF.

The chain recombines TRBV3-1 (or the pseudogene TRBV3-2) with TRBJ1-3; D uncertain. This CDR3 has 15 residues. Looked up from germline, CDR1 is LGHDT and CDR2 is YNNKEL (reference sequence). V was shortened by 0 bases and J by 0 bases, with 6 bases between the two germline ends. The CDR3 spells CASSQETNSGNTIYF. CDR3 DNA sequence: TGTGCCAGCAGCCAAGAGACTAACTCTGGAAACACCATATATTTT.

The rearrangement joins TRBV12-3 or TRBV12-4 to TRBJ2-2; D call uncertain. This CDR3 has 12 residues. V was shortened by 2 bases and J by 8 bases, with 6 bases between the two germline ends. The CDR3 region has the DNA TGTGCCAGCAGTTTAAGTAGTGGGGAGCTGTTTTTT. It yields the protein CASSLSSGELFF.

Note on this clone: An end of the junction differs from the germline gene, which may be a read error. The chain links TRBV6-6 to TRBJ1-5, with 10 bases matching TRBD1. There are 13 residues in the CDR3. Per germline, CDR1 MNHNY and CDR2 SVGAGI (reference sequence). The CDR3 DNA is TGTGCCAGCAAAGGGACAGGGGTTTCGGGTGGGGGATTT. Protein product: CASKGTGVSGGGF.

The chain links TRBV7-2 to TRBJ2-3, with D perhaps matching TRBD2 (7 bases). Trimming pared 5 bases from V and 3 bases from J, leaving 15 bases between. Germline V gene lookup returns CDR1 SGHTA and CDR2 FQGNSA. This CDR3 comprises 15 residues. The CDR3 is CASSLRGGRTDTQYF. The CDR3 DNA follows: TGTGCCAGCAGCCTTAGGGGGGGGCGGACAGATACGCAGTATTTT.

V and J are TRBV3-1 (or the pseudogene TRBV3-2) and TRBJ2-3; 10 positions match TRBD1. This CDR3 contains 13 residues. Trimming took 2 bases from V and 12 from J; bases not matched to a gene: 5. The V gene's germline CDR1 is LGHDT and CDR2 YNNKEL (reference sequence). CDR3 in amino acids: CASSQIETGGQYF. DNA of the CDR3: TGTGCCAGCAGCCAAATCGAGACAGGGGGCCAGTATTTT.

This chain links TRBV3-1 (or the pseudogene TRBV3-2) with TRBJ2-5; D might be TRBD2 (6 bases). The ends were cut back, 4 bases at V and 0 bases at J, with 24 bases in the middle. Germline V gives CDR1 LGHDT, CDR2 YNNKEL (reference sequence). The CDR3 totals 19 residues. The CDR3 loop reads CASSLPGDLSRGDQETQYF. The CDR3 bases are TGTGCCAGCAGCCTCCCCGGGGACTTGAGTCGTGGGGACCAAGAGACCCAGTACTTC.

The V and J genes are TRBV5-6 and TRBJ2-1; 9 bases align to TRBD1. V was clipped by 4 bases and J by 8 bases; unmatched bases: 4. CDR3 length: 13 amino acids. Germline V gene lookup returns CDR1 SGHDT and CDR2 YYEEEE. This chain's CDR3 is CASSRTGVDEQFF. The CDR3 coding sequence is TGTGCCAGCAGCCGGACAGGGGTCGATGAGCAGTTCTTC.

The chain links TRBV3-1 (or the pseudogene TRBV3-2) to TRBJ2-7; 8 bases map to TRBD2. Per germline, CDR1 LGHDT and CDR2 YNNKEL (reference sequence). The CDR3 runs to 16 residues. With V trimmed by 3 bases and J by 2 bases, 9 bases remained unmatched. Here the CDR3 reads CASSQVAGGRTYEQYF. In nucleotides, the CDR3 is TGTGCCAGCAGCCAGGTGGCGGGAGGCCGAACCTACGAGCAGTACTTC.

The CDR3 protein is CASSSKRGRGFF. The DNA for the CDR3 is TGTGCCAGCAGTTCCAAGAGGGGGCGAGGATTCTTC. The chain carries TRBV6-5 and TRBJ2-1, with 7 bases that match TRBD1. This CDR3 is 12 amino acids long. Germline assignment: CDR1 MNHEY and CDR2 SVGAGI. The ends lost 4 bases at V and 16 bases at J; junction bases unmatched: 10.

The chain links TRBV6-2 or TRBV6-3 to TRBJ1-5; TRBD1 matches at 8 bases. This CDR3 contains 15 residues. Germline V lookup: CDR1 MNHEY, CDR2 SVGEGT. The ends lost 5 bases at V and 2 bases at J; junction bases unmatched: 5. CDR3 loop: CASSPDRGGNQPQHF. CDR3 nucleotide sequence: TGTGCCAGCAGTCCCGACAGGGGAGGCAATCAGCCCCAGCATTTT.